This is a list of T cell receptor beta chains from one sample in a study of T cell changes during pregnancy in multiple sclerosis. Sequenced by immunoSEQ multiplex PCR; TCRdb stores in-frame clones only, minus some. The sample includes about 58,000 clones, approximately 93% seen only once; the top ten take 3.5% to 4.5%. This material consisted of CD8+ T cells from peripheral blood mononuclear cells, taken in the second trimester of pregnancy. The receptors come from a female donor with multiple sclerosis, enrolled in a pregnancy study. CDR3s include the opening cysteine and the closing phenylalanine or tryptophan. Each record gives: V gene, J gene, clone size, CDR3 protein. Not every row has a clone size; where given, it reads once, few, many or a size class.

TRBV25-1	TRBJ1-1	NA	CASGRAPGTEAFF
TRBV9	TRBJ2-1	once	CASSVGVGGYNEQFF
TRBV11-2	TRBJ1-1	NA	CASSLGGLNTEAFF
TRBV5-1	TRBJ2-5	NA	CASSLGAQETQYF
TRBV6-5	TRBJ2-1	once	CASSYTRGGLNEQFF
TRBV7-9	TRBJ2-5	NA	CASSLRQGKGETQYF
TRBV4-3	TRBJ2-1	NA	CASSHGTSGGYNEQFF
TRBV6-5	TRBJ2-1	NA	CASSLLAGAYNEQFF
TRBV27	TRBJ2-3	NA	CASSTRGNTQYF
TRBV9	TRBJ2-1	NA	CASSAAGEAGGLEQFF
TRBV18	TRBJ1-2	NA	CASSADRGVGGYTF
TRBV5-1	TRBJ2-2	NA	CASSLGLAGTGELFF
TRBV5-1	TRBJ2-1	once	CASSFTSGGALNEQFF
TRBV1	TRBJ2-4	NA	CTSSQENRPLSF
TRBV2	TRBJ2-2	NA	CASSATGGVTGELFF
TRBV4-2	TRBJ2-4	NA	CASSQEGNREQYF
TRBV4-1	TRBJ1-5	NA	CASSQEGGYSNQPQHF
TRBV27	TRBJ2-7	NA	CASSLTPQGYEQYF
TRBV27	TRBJ1-2	NA	CASSASGTGGGYTF
TRBV7-6	TRBJ2-3	NA	CASSLAGGATDTQYF
TRBV7-6	TRBJ1-5	NA	CASSPGTGGSNQPQHF
TRBV7-9	TRBJ2-2	NA	CASSLDSPNTGELFF
TRBV15	TRBJ1-1	NA	CATSGPHPRGLETEAFF
TRBV7-9	TRBJ1-1	NA	CASSSPRGAEAFF
TRBV5-4	TRBJ2-7	NA	CASSLEGREGEQYF
TRBV5-1	TRBJ2-7	NA	CASRNRGQAYEQYF
TRBV15	TRBJ1-4	once	CATSRDAAGAREKLFF
TRBV2	TRBJ2-7	NA	CASMGGPNYEQYF